This TCR beta chain was recorded in a study of identical twins. The study's findings and limits: Models predicted less out-of-frame TCR alpha sharing in monozygotic twins than was found.

This clonotype has just a few counts. As yet, its antigen is unknown. TCRdb re-called the 5' RACE reads with MiXCR, one entry per CDR3 protein. Of about 280,000 distinct CDR3 sequences listed, under 9.5% are singletons. This CDR3 contains 16 residues. Germline V gene data show CDR1 as LGHDT and CDR2 as YNNKEL (reference sequence). The V end lost 4 bases, the J end lost 4 bases, and 17 bases lay between the germline ends. The same data also went into a second study, on yellow fever vaccine responses in identical twins.

The receptor's source is a woman aged 18-29 years in good health. Specimen: memory (CD45RO+) T cells sorted from blood. V is TRBV3-1 and J is TRBJ1-3; no firm D call. CDR3 DNA sequence: TGTGCCAGCAGCCCCCGGACCCCGAATTCCGGAAACACCATATATTTT. It encodes CASSPRTPNSGNTIYF.